This is a list of T cell receptor beta chains from one sample in a study of T-cell memory formation after mild COVID-19. TCRdb passed the 5' RACE reads through MiXCR, listing each CDR3 protein once. The table has roughly 400,000 distinct CDR3 sequences, approximately 15% seen once; the top ten hold 20% to 25%. The sequenced material came from PBMCs or a T cell subset sorted from them (not recorded which). Source of these receptors: a man younger than 30 who had mild COVID-19 (a few samples of this study predate the infection). Cell type and time point are not known. The CDR3 runs from the conserved cysteine through the conserved F or W. The order of the fields is D gene, J gene, clone size, V gene, CDR3 length, CDR3 protein, CDR3 DNA. A D gene is named only where the DNA matches it firmly. Only some rows state a clone size, as once, few, many or a class for expanded clones.

D: TRBD1
J: TRBJ2-2
size: NA
V: TRBV7-6
length: 16
CDR3: CASSIGTVANTGELFF
DNA: TGTGCCAGCAGCATAGGGACAGTCGCGAACACCGGGGAGCTGTTTTTT

D: NA
J: TRBJ1-1
size: once
V: TRBV7-9
length: 14
CDR3: CASSLGGTLGGAFF
DNA: TGTGCCAGCAGCTTAGGGGGGACCCTCGGGGGAGCTTTCTTT

D: NA
J: TRBJ2-5
size: few
V: TRBV12-3/TRBV12-4
length: 15
CDR3: CASSLIGVPSGAQYF
DNA: TGTGCCAGCAGCTTGATAGGCGTACCATCGGGGGCCCAGTACTTC

D: TRBD1
J: TRBJ2-5
size: few
V: TRBV5-1
length: 14
CDR3: CASSLKQGEETQYF
DNA: TGCGCCAGCAGCTTGAAACAGGGGGAAGAGACCCAGTACTTC

D: TRBD2
J: TRBJ2-5
size: few
V: TRBV6-5
length: 15
CDR3: CASSYGTSAIETQYF
DNA: TGTGCCAGCAGTTACGGGACTAGCGCTATCGAGACCCAGTACTTC

D: NA
J: TRBJ1-1
size: NA
V: TRBV5-1
length: 15
CDR3: CASSPEGLMNTEAFF
DNA: TGCGCCAGCAGCCCGGAGGGGTTGATGAACACTGAAGCTTTCTTT

D: TRBD2
J: TRBJ2-2
size: many
V: TRBV20-1
length: 15
CDR3: CSAKGSSGDTGELFF
DNA: TGCAGTGCTAAAGGCTCTAGCGGGGACACCGGGGAGCTGTTTTTT

D: NA
J: TRBJ1-2
size: few
V: TRBV7-8
length: 14
CDR3: CASSFFRGDYGYTF
DNA: TGTGCCAGCAGCTTTTTTCGTGGGGACTATGGCTACACCTTC

D: NA
J: TRBJ1-4
size: many
V: TRBV15
length: 13
CDR3: CATSPRTGEKLFF
DNA: TGTGCCACCAGTCCGAGGACGGGAGAAAAACTGTTTTTT

D: TRBD1
J: TRBJ1-1
size: NA
V: TRBV4-1
length: 16
CDR3: CASSHVRQGADTEAFF
DNA: TGCGCCAGCAGCCATGTAAGACAGGGGGCGGACACTGAAGCTTTCTTT

D: NA
J: TRBJ2-5
size: many
V: TRBV5-1
length: 14
CDR3: CASSLSGAQETQYF
DNA: TGCGCCAGCAGCTTATCAGGGGCCCAAGAGACCCAGTACTTC

D: NA
J: TRBJ2-1
size: few
V: TRBV27
length: 14
CDR3: CASSLPDTFGAQFF
DNA: TGTGCCAGCAGTTTACCGGACACGTTCGGTGCGCAGTTCTTC

D: TRBD2
J: TRBJ2-5
size: NA
V: TRBV7-9
length: 13
CDR3: CAGSSRGGETQYF
DNA: TGTGCCGGCAGCTCCCGCGGGGGGGAGACCCAGTACTTC

D: NA
J: TRBJ2-2
size: many
V: TRBV5-5
length: 13
CDR3: CASSSGFTGELFF
DNA: TGTGCCAGCAGCTCAGGGTTTACCGGGGAGCTGTTTTTT

D: NA
J: TRBJ2-6
size: few
V: TRBV29-1
length: 13
CDR3: CSVGQAGANVLTF
DNA: TGCAGCGTTGGCCAGGCTGGGGCCAACGTCCTGACTTTC

D: NA
J: TRBJ1-1
size: few
V: TRBV12-3/TRBV12-4
length: 16
CDR3: CASSLAGLWAGTEAFF
DNA: TGTGCCAGCAGTTTAGCAGGACTATGGGCCGGAACTGAAGCTTTCTTT

D: NA
J: TRBJ1-1
size: NA
V: TRBV12-3/TRBV12-4
length: 15
CDR3: CASRFRGRMNTEAFF
DNA: TGTGCCAGCAGGTTTCGGGGGCGGATGAACACTGAAGCTTTCTTT

D: TRBD2
J: TRBJ2-2
size: many
V: TRBV4-3
length: 18
CDR3: CASSQELAGGPNTGELFF
DNA: TGCGCCAGCAGCCAAGAACTAGCGGGGGGACCGAACACCGGGGAGCTGTTTTTT

D: TRBD2
J: TRBJ2-1
size: NA
V: TRBV7-3
length: 17
CDR3: CASSLGGALRAKDEQFF
DNA: TGTGCCAGCAGCCTCGGGGGGGCCTTAAGAGCAAAAGATGAGCAGTTCTTC

D: NA
J: TRBJ1-2
size: few
V: TRBV20-1
length: 11
CDR3: CSARDYDGYTF
DNA: TGCAGTGCTAGAGATTACGATGGCTACACCTTC

D: NA
J: TRBJ1-4
size: few
V: TRBV5-1
length: 17
CDR3: CASSLAIGGATNEKLFF
DNA: TGCGCCAGCAGCTTGGCGATCGGCGGTGCAACTAATGAAAAACTGTTTTTT

D: TRBD2
J: TRBJ2-1
size: NA
V: TRBV5-1
length: 17
CDR3: CASSLCCSGGLYNEQFF
DNA: TGCGCCAGCAGCTTGTGTTGTAGCGGGGGCCTCTACAATGAGCAGTTCTTC

D: NA
J: TRBJ2-1
size: NA
V: TRBV5-4
length: 13
CDR3: CASSATEYNEQFF
DNA: TGTGCCAGCAGCGCAACAGAGTACAATGAGCAGTTCTTC

D: NA
J: TRBJ2-1
size: NA
V: TRBV4-3
length: 17
CDR3: CASSQDKGISSYNEQFF
DNA: TGCGCCAGCAGCCAAGATAAGGGGATTAGCTCCTACAATGAGCAGTTCTTC

D: NA
J: TRBJ1-1
size: few
V: TRBV7-9
length: 17
CDR3: CASSVVLLPRLNTEAFF
DNA: TGTGCCAGCTCCGTTGTTCTACTGCCGCGGTTAAACACTGAAGCTTTCTTT

D: NA
J: TRBJ2-3
size: NA
V: TRBV20-1
length: 15
CDR3: CSVRAGTASTDTQYF
DNA: TGCAGTGTTCGCGCCGGGACTGCTAGCACAGATACGCAGTATTTT

D: NA
J: TRBJ2-3
size: NA
V: TRBV9
length: 14
CDR3: CASSVDLSLDTQYF
DNA: TGTGCCAGCAGCGTAGACCTAAGCCTAGATACGCAGTATTTT

D: TRBD2
J: TRBJ2-1
size: few
V: TRBV11-3
length: 15
CDR3: CASSPTSGGDNEQFF
DNA: TGTGCCAGCAGCCCTACTAGCGGGGGGGACAATGAGCAGTTCTTC

D: TRBD1
J: TRBJ1-4
size: NA
V: TRBV7-2
length: 13
CDR3: CASSPGQLEKLFF
DNA: TGTGCCAGCAGCCCGGGACAGCTTGAAAAACTGTTTTTT

D: NA
J: TRBJ1-5
size: many
V: TRBV3-1
length: 13
CDR3: CASSPSVGREKHF
DNA: TGTGCCAGCAGCCCCTCGGTGGGACGAGAGAAGCATTTT

D: TRBD2
J: TRBJ2-3
size: once
V: TRBV7-6
length: 17
CDR3: CASSLGRLAGEMNTQYF
DNA: TGTGCCAGCAGCTTAGGGCGACTAGCGGGAGAGATGAATACGCAGTATTTT

D: NA
J: TRBJ1-6
size: few
V: TRBV7-6
length: 13
CDR3: CASRTGGNSPLHF
DNA: TGTGCCAGCAGAACTGGGGGGAATTCACCCCTCCACTTT

D: NA
J: TRBJ2-7
size: few
V: TRBV5-1
length: 14
CDR3: CASSSAGTPYEQYF
DNA: TGCGCCAGCAGCTCCGCCGGGACGCCCTACGAGCAGTACTTC

D: NA
J: TRBJ2-5
size: NA
V: TRBV20-1
length: 13
CDR3: CSARIAGSETQYF
DNA: TGCAGTGCTAGAATAGCAGGGAGCGAGACCCAGTACTTC

D: NA
J: TRBJ1-3
size: NA
V: TRBV30
length: 12
CDR3: CAWSVAGNTIYF
DNA: TGTGCCTGGAGTGTAGCAGGAAACACCATATATTTT

D: TRBD1
J: TRBJ1-1
size: many
V: TRBV19
length: 15
CDR3: CASSAWTGGLTEAFF
DNA: TGTGCCAGTAGTGCTTGGACAGGGGGGCTGACTGAAGCTTTCTTT

D: NA
J: TRBJ1-1
size: NA
V: TRBV25-1
length: 14
CDR3: CASSGGYMNTEAFF
DNA: TGTGCCAGCAGTGGGGGGTATATGAACACTGAAGCTTTCTTT

D: NA
J: TRBJ1-2
size: NA
V: TRBV14
length: 14
CDR3: CASSQGQRYYGYTF
DNA: TGTGCCAGCAGCCAGGGTCAGCGATACTATGGCTACACCTTC

D: TRBD1
J: TRBJ1-4
size: NA
V: TRBV11-2
length: 17
CDR3: CASSLGNRGRLGEKLFF
DNA: TGTGCCAGCAGCCTGGGGAACAGGGGGCGTTTAGGGGAAAAACTGTTTTTT

D: TRBD1
J: TRBJ2-5
size: few
V: TRBV15
length: 15
CDR3: CATSRVDRGEETQYF
DNA: TGTGCCACCAGCAGAGTAGACAGGGGGGAAGAGACCCAGTACTTC

D: NA
J: TRBJ2-5
size: NA
V: TRBV5-1
length: 14
CDR3: CASTQGLAQETQYF
DNA: TGCGCCAGCACACAGGGACTGGCTCAAGAGACCCAGTACTTC

D: NA
J: TRBJ1-2
size: NA
V: TRBV28
length: 12
CDR3: CASTPSGYGYTF
DNA: TGTGCCAGCACCCCCTCAGGGTATGGCTACACCTTC

D: NA
J: TRBJ2-3
size: NA
V: TRBV14
length: 15
CDR3: CASSPLLGSADTQYF
DNA: TGTGCCAGCAGCCCACTTTTAGGGTCCGCTGATACGCAGTATTTT

D: TRBD2
J: TRBJ2-2
size: NA
V: TRBV9
length: 15
CDR3: CASSLSGTTSGELFF
DNA: TGTGCCAGCAGCTTGTCCGGGACTACATCCGGGGAGCTGTTTTTT

D: TRBD1
J: TRBJ1-5
size: NA
V: TRBV19
length: 12
CDR3: CASRQGDGPQHF
DNA: TGTGCCAGTCGACAGGGGGACGGGCCCCAGCATTTT

D: NA
J: TRBJ2-7
size: NA
V: TRBV9
length: 16
CDR3: CASSGGVAGPTYEQYF
DNA: TGTGCCAGCAGCGGCGGGGTTGCCGGGCCAACCTACGAGCAGTACTTC

D: NA
J: TRBJ1-1
size: many
V: TRBV12-3/TRBV12-4
length: 14
CDR3: CASSFPGSNTEAFF
DNA: TGTGCCAGCAGTTTCCCGGGGAGCAACACTGAAGCTTTCTTT

D: NA
J: TRBJ1-4
size: NA
V: TRBV7-2
length: 16
CDR3: CASSLGGKQGSEKLFF
DNA: TGTGCCAGCAGCTTAGGGGGGAAGCAGGGGAGTGAAAAACTGTTTTTT

D: NA
J: TRBJ2-3
size: NA
V: TRBV29-1
length: 14
CDR3: CSVGPGSGTDTQYF
DNA: TGCAGCGTCGGCCCCGGTAGCGGCACAGATACGCAGTATTTT

D: TRBD1
J: TRBJ2-3
size: NA
V: TRBV5-1
length: 16
CDR3: CASSLYDRGQGDTQYF
DNA: TGCGCCAGCAGCCTCTACGACAGGGGGCAAGGTGATACGCAGTATTTT